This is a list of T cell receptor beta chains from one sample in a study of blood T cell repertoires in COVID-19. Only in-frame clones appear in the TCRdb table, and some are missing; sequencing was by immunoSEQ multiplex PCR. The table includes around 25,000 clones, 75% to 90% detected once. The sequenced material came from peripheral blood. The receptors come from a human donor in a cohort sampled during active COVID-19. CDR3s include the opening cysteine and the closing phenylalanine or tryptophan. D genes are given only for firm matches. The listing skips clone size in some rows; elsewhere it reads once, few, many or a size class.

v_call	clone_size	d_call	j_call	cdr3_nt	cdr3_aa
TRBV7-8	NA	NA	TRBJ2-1	TGTGCCAGCAGCTTATCTCCCGGCTCCTACAATGAGCAGTTCTTC	CASSLSPGSYNEQFF
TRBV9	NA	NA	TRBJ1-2	TGTGCCAGCAGCCGAGGCGGGGACTATGGCTACACCTTC	CASSRGGDYGYTF
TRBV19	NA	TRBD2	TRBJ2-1	TGTGCCAGTAGTATCGGTCTAGCGGGGACAACTCGGAACAATGAGCAGTTCTTC	CASSIGLAGTTRNNEQFF
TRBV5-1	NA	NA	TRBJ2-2	TGCGCCAGCAGCTCCCGGGTCTTGAACACCGGGGAGCTGTTTTTT	CASSSRVLNTGELFF
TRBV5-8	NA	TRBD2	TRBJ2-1	TGTGCCAGCAGCTGGGGGGGACTGCCTAGCGGTCGGAATGAGCAGTTCTTC	CASSWGGLPSGRNEQFF
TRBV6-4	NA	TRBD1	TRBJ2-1	TGTGCCAGCAGTATACAGGGGGCAGGTAATGAGCAGTTCTTC	CASSIQGAGNEQFF
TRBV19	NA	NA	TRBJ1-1	TGTGCCAGTAAATTTCAGGGTGAGAACACTGAAGCTTTCTTT	CASKFQGENTEAFF
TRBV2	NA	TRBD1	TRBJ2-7	TGTGCCAGCAGTGTGGGGGGACAGGGGTCCTACGAGCAGTACTTC	CASSVGGQGSYEQYF
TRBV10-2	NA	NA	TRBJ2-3	TGCGCCAGCGGAGACCGCGGTAATCCCAAATTGACAGATACGCAGTATTTT	CASGDRGNPKLTDTQYF
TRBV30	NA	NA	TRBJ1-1	TGTGCCTGGAGTGTTCTAAATTCTGAAGCTTTCTTT	CAWSVLNSEAFF
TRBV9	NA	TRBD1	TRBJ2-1	TGTGCCAGCAGCACCTTGACAGGGAATGGTGAGCAGTTCTTC	CASSTLTGNGEQFF
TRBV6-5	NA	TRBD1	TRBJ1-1	TGTGCCAGCAGTTTCCCGGGACAGGTTGAAGCTTTCTTT	CASSFPGQVEAFF
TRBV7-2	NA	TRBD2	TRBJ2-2	TGTGCCAGCAGCTTATTTACTAGCGGGACCGCCGGGGAGCTGTTTTTT	CASSLFTSGTAGELFF
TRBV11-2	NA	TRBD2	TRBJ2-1	TGTGCCAGCAGCGCCGCACCTGCGGGGGGCGCTTATTACAATGAGCAGTTCTTC	CASSAAPAGGAYYNEQFF
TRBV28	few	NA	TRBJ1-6	TGTGCCAGCAAGACAGGCAGCTCCTATAATTCACCCCTCCACTTT	CASKTGSSYNSPLHF
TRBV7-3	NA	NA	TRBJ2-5	TGTGCCAGCAGCTTAGGGCCGGGGCAAGAGACCCAGTACTTC	CASSLGPGQETQYF
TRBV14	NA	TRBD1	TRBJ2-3	TGTGCCAGCAGCCACAGGGGGCAGTCAGATACGCAGTATTTT	CASSHRGQSDTQYF
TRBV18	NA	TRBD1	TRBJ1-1	TGTGCCAGCTCACTCCGACAGGGGATGAACACTGAAGCTTTCTTT	CASSLRQGMNTEAFF
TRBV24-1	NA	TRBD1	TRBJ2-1	TGTGCCACCAGTGATTTGCCGTCACAGGGGGCCCCTAATGAGCAGTTCTTC	CATSDLPSQGAPNEQFF
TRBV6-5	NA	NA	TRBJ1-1	TGTGCCAGCAGTTACTCGCGGGAGGGTTCCACTGAAGCTTTCTTT	CASSYSREGSTEAFF
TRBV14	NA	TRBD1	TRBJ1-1	TGTGCCAGCAGCCAAGATAGAGGACAGGGGAAATGGAACACTGAAGCTTTCTTT	CASSQDRGQGKWNTEAFF
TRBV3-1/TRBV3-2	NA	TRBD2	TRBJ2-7	TGTGCCAGCAGCCAAGTAGGGCTAGCGGGGTTAGACTACGAGCAGTACTTC	CASSQVGLAGLDYEQYF
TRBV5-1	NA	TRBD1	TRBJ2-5	TGCGCCAGCAGCTTGTATGCCTGGCAGGGGGCGCAAATAGGAGAGACCCAGTACTTC	CASSLYAWQGAQIGETQYF
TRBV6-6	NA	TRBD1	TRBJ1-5	TGTGCCAGCAGTCAAAGTGGGACAGGGGTGTTTATTCAGCCCCAGCATTTT	CASSQSGTGVFIQPQHF
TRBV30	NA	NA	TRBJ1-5	TGTGCCTGGAGTGGGGCAGGCCTCAATCAGCCCCAGCATTTT	CAWSGAGLNQPQHF
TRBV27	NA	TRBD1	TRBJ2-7	TGTGCCAGCAGCGCTCGGACAGGGGGATACGAGCAGTACTTC	CASSARTGGYEQYF
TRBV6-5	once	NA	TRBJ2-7	TGTGCCAGCAACGGGGTCGCAGGGGACGGAAGCGAGCAGTACTTC	CASNGVAGDGSEQYF
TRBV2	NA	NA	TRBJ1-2	TGTGCCAGTTCCGAGATGGCCCGTTCTCAGGCCTATGGCTACACCTTC	CASSEMARSQAYGYTF
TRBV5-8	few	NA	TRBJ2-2	TGTGCCAGCAGCTTGGCCCAGAACACCGGGGAGCTGTTTTTT	CASSLAQNTGELFF
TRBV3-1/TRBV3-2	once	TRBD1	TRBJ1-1	TGTGCCAGCAGCCATGTCCGGACAGGGACTGGTACTGAAGCTTTCTTT	CASSHVRTGTGTEAFF
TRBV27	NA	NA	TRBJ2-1	TGTGCCAGCAGTTTATTTTCAGGGGTCGGTCAGTTCTTC	CASSLFSGVGQFF
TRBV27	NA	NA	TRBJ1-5	TGTGCCAGCAGTTTGCCAGGGCAGCCCCAGCATTTT	CASSLPGQPQHF
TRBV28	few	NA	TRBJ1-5	TGTGCCAGCAGTTTTAAAGGGGGTGATCAGCCCCAGCATTTT	CASSFKGGDQPQHF
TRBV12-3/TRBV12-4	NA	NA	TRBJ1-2	TGTGCCAGCAGTTTGGCCTATGGCTACACCTTC	CASSLAYGYTF
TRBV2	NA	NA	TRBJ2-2	TGTGCCAGCAGTCTGGACACGGGCGTCAGCACCGGGGAGCTGTTTTTT	CASSLDTGVSTGELFF
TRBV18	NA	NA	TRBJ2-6	TGTGCCAGCTCACCATTTAGGGGCCCTGGGGCCAACGTCCTGACTTTC	CASSPFRGPGANVLTF
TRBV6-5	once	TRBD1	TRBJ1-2	TGTGCCAGCAGTCTAGGACAGGGGCGATCCAATGGCTACACCTTC	CASSLGQGRSNGYTF
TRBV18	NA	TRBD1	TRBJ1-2	TGTGCCAGCTCACCACAGGGGGCCTCTAGAGGCTACACCTTC	CASSPQGASRGYTF
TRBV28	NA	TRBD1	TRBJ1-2	TGTGCCAGCTGGGGGACAGCCCCTAACTATGGCTACACCTTC	CASWGTAPNYGYTF
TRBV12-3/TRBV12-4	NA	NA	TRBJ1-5	TGTGCCAGCAGAACGGGTAGCAATCAGCCCCAGCATTTT	CASRTGSNQPQHF
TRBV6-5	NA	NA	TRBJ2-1	TGTGCCAGCAGCCAAAATGAGCAGTTCTTC	CASSQNEQFF
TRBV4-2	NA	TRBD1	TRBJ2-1	TGTGCCAGCAGCCTACCGGGACAGGGGGGCAATGAGCAGTTCTTC	CASSLPGQGGNEQFF
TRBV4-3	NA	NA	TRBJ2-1	TGCGCCAGCAGCCAAGATCCGGAGGGAGGCTACTACAATGAGCAGTTCTTC	CASSQDPEGGYYNEQFF
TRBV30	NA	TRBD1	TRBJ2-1	TGTGCCTGGAGCGAAGGACAGGTATTCGATGAGCAGTTCTTC	CAWSEGQVFDEQFF
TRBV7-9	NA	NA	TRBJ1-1	TGTGCCAGCAGCTTACAGAACACTGAAGCTTTCTTT	CASSLQNTEAFF
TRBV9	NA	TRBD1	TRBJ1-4	TGTGCCAGCAGCCCCGGGACAGGGGTCGCTAATGAAAAACTGTTTTTT	CASSPGTGVANEKLFF
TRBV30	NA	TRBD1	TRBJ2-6	TGTGCCTGGAGTACTTTGACAGGGATAATTTCTGGGGCCAACGTCCTGACTTTC	CAWSTLTGIISGANVLTF
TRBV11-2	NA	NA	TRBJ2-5	TGTGCCAGCAGCCTGCGGTTAGAGACCCAGTACTTC	CASSLRLETQYF
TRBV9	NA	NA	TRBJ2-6	TGTGCCAGCAGCGTAGGAGGTCCCTCCAGCTCTGGGGCCAACGTCCTGACTTTC	CASSVGGPSSSGANVLTF
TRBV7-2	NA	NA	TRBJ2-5	TGTGCCAGCAGCTCAGCGCGGCTAGCCGGCGAGACCCAGTACTTC	CASSSARLAGETQYF
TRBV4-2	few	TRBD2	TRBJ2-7	TGTGCCAGCAGCCAGGCGGGACTAACATACGAGCAGTACTTC	CASSQAGLTYEQYF
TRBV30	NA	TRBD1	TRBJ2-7	TGTGCCTGGAGCAGGGGGTACGAGCAGTACTTC	CAWSRGYEQYF
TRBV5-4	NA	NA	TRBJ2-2	TGTGCCAGCAGCTTGGCGGTGTCGAACACCGGGGAGCTGTTTTTT	CASSLAVSNTGELFF
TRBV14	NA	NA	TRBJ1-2	TGTGCCAGCAGCGAAAGGCGTCAGACATACTATGGCTACACCTTC	CASSERRQTYYGYTF